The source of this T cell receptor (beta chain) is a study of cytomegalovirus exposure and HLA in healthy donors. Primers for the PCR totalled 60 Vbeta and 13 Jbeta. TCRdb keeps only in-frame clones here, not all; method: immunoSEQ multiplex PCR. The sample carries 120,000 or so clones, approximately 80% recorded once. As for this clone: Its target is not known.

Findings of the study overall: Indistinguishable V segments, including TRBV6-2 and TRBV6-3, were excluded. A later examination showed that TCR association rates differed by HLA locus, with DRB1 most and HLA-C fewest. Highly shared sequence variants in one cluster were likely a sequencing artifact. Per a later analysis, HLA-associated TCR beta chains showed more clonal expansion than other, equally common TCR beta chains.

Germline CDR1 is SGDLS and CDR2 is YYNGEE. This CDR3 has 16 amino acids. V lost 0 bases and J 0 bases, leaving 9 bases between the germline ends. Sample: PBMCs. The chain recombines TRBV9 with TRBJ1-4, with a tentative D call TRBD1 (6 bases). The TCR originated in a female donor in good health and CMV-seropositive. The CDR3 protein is CASSVAPGATNEKLFF. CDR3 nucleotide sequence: TGTGCCAGCAGCGTAGCTCCAGGGGCAACTAATGAAAAACTGTTTTTT.